Listed below are T cell receptor beta chains from one sample, sequenced in a study of blood T cells in healthy people across ages. TCRdb independently ran MiXCR on the 5' RACE reads; one entry per CDR3 protein. The table lists hundreds of thousands of distinct CDR3 sequences, roughly 49% of them singletons, with 30% to 35% in the top ten. The material sequenced was blood. The receptors come from a woman aged 60 to 75 in good health. Each CDR3 is given with its conserved first and last residue. D genes are given only for firm matches. Not every row has a clone size; where given, it reads once, few, many or a size class.

D gene,V gene,clone size,J gene,CDR3 DNA,CDR3 protein
-,TRBV15,-,TRBJ2-1,TGTGCCACCAGCAGAGGGGCCCGGGGCTACAATGAGCAGTTCTTC,CATSRGARGYNEQFF
-,TRBV10-3,few,TRBJ1-1,TGTGCCATCAGCTTGGGTCCAGGGTTGAACACTGAAGCTTTCTTT,CAISLGPGLNTEAFF
-,TRBV28,-,TRBJ2-1,TGTGCCAGCAGCCCAGGGCCGTCCGGGAATGAGCAGTTCTTC,CASSPGPSGNEQFF
TRBD2,TRBV3-1,once,TRBJ2-7,TGTGCCAGCAGCCAGGGACTAGCTCCCGAGCAGTACTTC,CASSQGLAPEQYF
-,TRBV5-1,-,TRBJ2-5,TGCGCCAGCAGCTTCTCTGCGGGAAACGTATACAATGAGCAGTACTTC,CASSFSAGNVYNEQYF
TRBD1,TRBV7-9,-,TRBJ1-2,TGTGCCAGCAGCTCCCTCCCGGACAGGGGGTACTATGGCTACACCTTC,CASSSLPDRGYYGYTF
TRBD2,TRBV2,-,TRBJ2-7,TGTGCCAGCAGTGTAGCTAGCGGAGCCCGCTACGAGCAGTACTTC,CASSVASGARYEQYF
TRBD2,TRBV10-3,few,TRBJ2-7,TGTGCCACCACGGGGCGGGAGTTCTACGAGCAGTACTTC,CATTGREFYEQYF
-,TRBV4-1,-,TRBJ1-4,TGCGCCAGCAGCCAAGAAGGCACAGGTGTTGCTAATGAAAAACTGTTTTTT,CASSQEGTGVANEKLFF
-,TRBV19,-,TRBJ1-5,TGTGCCAGTAGTATTGTCTACGGGGGGCCGAATCAGCCCCAGCATTTT,CASSIVYGGPNQPQHF
-,TRBV9,-,TRBJ2-2,TGTGCCAGCAGCGTAGCCAGCTCGAACACCGGGGAGCTGTTTTTT,CASSVASSNTGELFF
TRBD1,TRBV7-2,-,TRBJ2-1,TGTGCCAGCAGCTACCGGGACAGGGGGTTGGATGAGCAGTTCTTC,CASSYRDRGLDEQFF
-,TRBV28,once,TRBJ2-4,TGTGCCAGCAGCTCATCCGGGACGCTAGCCAAAAGCATTCAGTACTTC,CASSSSGTLAKSIQYF
-,TRBV7-2,few,TRBJ2-1,TGTGCCAGCAGCTTGTTCTACCCGAACAATGAGCAGTTCTTC,CASSLFYPNNEQFF
TRBD2,TRBV20-1,few,TRBJ2-7,TGCAGTGCTAGAGAGACTAGCGGGGGTACCTACGAGCAGTACTTC,CSARETSGGTYEQYF
TRBD1,TRBV11-2,-,TRBJ1-2,TGTGCCAGCAGCTTAGACGCCGGGACAGGGGTGTATGGCTACACCTTC,CASSLDAGTGVYGYTF
-,TRBV20-1,few,TRBJ2-3,TGCAGTGCTCCGAACAGGCTTGAGGGCACAGATACGCAGTATTTT,CSAPNRLEGTDTQYF
-,TRBV6-2/TRBV6-3,-,TRBJ1-6,TGTGCCAGCAGAACCGGACAGTCCAATTCACCCCTCCACTTT,CASRTGQSNSPLHF
-,TRBV11-2,-,TRBJ2-3,TGTGCCAGCAGCTCGCAGAGGAGGACAGATACGCAGTATTTT,CASSSQRRTDTQYF
-,TRBV7-2,-,TRBJ2-7,TGTGCCAGCAGCCCCGATCGGAGTAGCGGAACCTACGGGCAGTACTTC,CASSPDRSSGTYGQYF
-,TRBV7-2,-,TRBJ2-5,TGTGCCAGCAGCTTAGCGGGTTACGTAGCGTCAGAGACCCAGTACTTC,CASSLAGYVASETQYF
TRBD2,TRBV7-2,-,TRBJ2-2,TGTGCCAGCAGACGGGCTAGCGGGAGGAACGGGGAGCTGTTTTTT,CASRRASGRNGELFF
TRBD1,TRBV7-2,few,TRBJ1-1,TGTGCCAGCAGCTATGGGGACAGGGCAACTGAAGCTTTCTTT,CASSYGDRATEAFF
TRBD2,TRBV28,-,TRBJ2-1,TGTGCCAGCAGTTTAGGACTAGCGGGAAATTTAATTGAGCAGTTCTTC,CASSLGLAGNLIEQFF
TRBD2,TRBV18,-,TRBJ2-7,TGTGCCAGCTCACCACCCGGGACTAGCGGTCTCTACGAGCAGTACTTC,CASSPPGTSGLYEQYF
-,TRBV7-2,-,TRBJ2-3,TGTGCCAGCAGCTTGAGCCTACAAGAGGATACGCAGTATTTT,CASSLSLQEDTQYF
-,TRBV12-3/TRBV12-4,-,TRBJ1-2,TGTGCCAACAGCTCTAAAGGGAGGGACTATGGCTACACCTTC,CANSSKGRDYGYTF
TRBD2,TRBV29-1,few,TRBJ2-4,TGCAGCGTGCTCCGGACTAGCGGGAACGGCAAAAACATTCAGTACTTC,CSVLRTSGNGKNIQYF
TRBD2,TRBV15,-,TRBJ2-1,TGTGCCACCAGCAGAGGCCCGGGGACTAGCGGGAGAGGGTTGTTCTTC,CATSRGPGTSGRGLFF
TRBD1,TRBV7-2,-,TRBJ1-2,TGTGCCAGCAGCCCTCGGGACAGGGGGCTCGGCTACACCTTC,CASSPRDRGLGYTF
-,TRBV4-2,-,TRBJ2-7,TGTGCCAGCAGCCAAGATGGACAAACCTACGAGCAGTACTTC,CASSQDGQTYEQYF
TRBD1,TRBV5-1,few,TRBJ2-7,TGCGCCAGCAGCTTTCCGGGACAGGGTTACGAGCAGTACTTC,CASSFPGQGYEQYF
-,TRBV5-5,-,TRBJ2-4,TGTGCCAGCTCCACTAAGGACATTCAGTACTTC,CASSTKDIQYF
TRBD2,TRBV29-1,few,TRBJ2-5,TGCAGCGTTGATGCAGCGGGAGACATGGAGACCCAGTACTTC,CSVDAAGDMETQYF
TRBD2,TRBV20-1,-,TRBJ2-1,TGCAGTGCTAGAGGGGGGGTAGCGGGAGTCCATAAGCAGTTCTTC,CSARGGVAGVHKQFF
TRBD1,TRBV5-1,few,TRBJ2-7,TGCGCCAGCAGCGAACAGGGGTCTTATATTTCCTACGAGCAGTACTTC,CASSEQGSYISYEQYF
TRBD1,TRBV5-4,-,TRBJ2-1,TGTGCCAGCAGCTGGCAGCGACAGGGGAACAATGAGCAGTTCTTC,CASSWQRQGNNEQFF
TRBD2,TRBV2,-,TRBJ2-1,TGTGCCAGTATGACTAGCGGTGGGCACAATGAGCAGTTCTTC,CASMTSGGHNEQFF
-,TRBV29-1,-,TRBJ2-5,TGCAGCGTCGAAAGAGGGGAGACCCAGTACTTC,CSVERGETQYF
-,TRBV6-1,-,TRBJ2-2,TGTGCCAGCAGTGTAGAGGGATACACCGGGGAGCTGTTTTTT,CASSVEGYTGELFF
TRBD2,TRBV7-7,once,TRBJ2-2,TGTGCTAGCAGCCCGAGCGGGGGTTCGAACACCGGGGAGTTGTTTTTT,CASSPSGGSNTGELFF
-,TRBV7-9,-,TRBJ1-3,TGTGCCAGCGACGCCCCCGGGGAAAACTCTGGAAACACCATATATTTT,CASDAPGENSGNTIYF
TRBD2,TRBV6-5,-,TRBJ2-1,TGTGCCAGCAGTTATTCGGGGCTAGCGGGAGGCAATGAGCAGTTCTTC,CASSYSGLAGGNEQFF
-,TRBV4-3,few,TRBJ2-7,TGTGCCAGCAGCCAAGTACGAGGGTACGAGCAGTACTTC,CASSQVRGYEQYF
TRBD2,TRBV9,-,TRBJ2-1,TGTGCCAGCAGCTCCGGGCCTAGCGGGAGGACCCTCTACAATGAGCAGTTCTTC,CASSSGPSGRTLYNEQFF
TRBD2,TRBV2,-,TRBJ2-5,TGTGCCAGCAGTCAAGGACTAGCGGGTAGAGAGACCCAGTACTTC,CASSQGLAGRETQYF
-,TRBV7-2,few,TRBJ2-7,TGTGCCAGCAGCTCTCAACTGGGGGCGTTCTACGAGCAGTACTTC,CASSSQLGAFYEQYF
-,TRBV20-1,-,TRBJ1-2,TGCAGTGCTAGCTACCCGGGGGAATATGGCTACACCTTC,CSASYPGEYGYTF
TRBD2,TRBV4-2,many,TRBJ2-7,TGTGCCAGCAGCCCTGGACTAGCGTGGACCTACGAGCAGTACTTC,CASSPGLAWTYEQYF